The rows below give T cell receptor beta chains drawn from one sample of a study of blood T cell repertoires in COVID-19. Sequenced by immunoSEQ multiplex PCR; TCRdb stores in-frame clones only, minus some. The sample has roughly 260,000 clones; around nine tenths are singletons. The specimen sequenced was peripheral blood. Receptors originate from a man in his forties who had recovered from COVID-19. CDR3s include the opening cysteine and the closing phenylalanine or tryptophan. Fields, in order: V gene, J gene, CDR3 protein.

V gene: TRBV10-3; J gene: TRBJ2-7; CDR3 protein: CARGISSYEQYF
V gene: TRBV6-5; J gene: TRBJ1-5; CDR3 protein: CASSRGQGSQPQHF
V gene: TRBV28; J gene: TRBJ2-3; CDR3 protein: CASSYGQGGTDTQYF
V gene: TRBV27; J gene: TRBJ1-5; CDR3 protein: CASSPGTGGMDSNQPQHF
V gene: TRBV7-8; J gene: TRBJ1-1; CDR3 protein: CASSLGQGVVRIAEAFF
V gene: TRBV7-9; J gene: TRBJ2-5; CDR3 protein: CASSLRGTEQLTQYF
V gene: TRBV30; J gene: TRBJ2-6; CDR3 protein: CAWSVAGAPLSGANVLTF
V gene: TRBV10-3; J gene: TRBJ2-7; CDR3 protein: CAISGPDRGGSSGYEQYF
V gene: TRBV5-4; J gene: TRBJ2-3; CDR3 protein: CASSPRQGSTDTQYF
V gene: TRBV2; J gene: TRBJ2-7; CDR3 protein: CASRGLAGVYPYF
V gene: TRBV5-1; J gene: TRBJ1-4; CDR3 protein: CASRVVGGTNEKLFF
V gene: TRBV7-2; J gene: TRBJ2-1; CDR3 protein: CASSFSSGGAGNEQFF
V gene: TRBV7-2; J gene: TRBJ1-2; CDR3 protein: CASSPSAAQGSYGYTF
V gene: TRBV29-1; J gene: TRBJ2-7; CDR3 protein: CSVGLLAGKEQYF
V gene: TRBV29-1; J gene: TRBJ2-4; CDR3 protein: CSVVTSGAKNIQYF
V gene: TRBV11-2; J gene: TRBJ2-5; CDR3 protein: CASSLAQETQYF
V gene: TRBV19; J gene: TRBJ1-3; CDR3 protein: CASSGQWGNTIYF
V gene: TRBV11-2; J gene: TRBJ2-7; CDR3 protein: CASSFRAGTSDEQYF
V gene: TRBV5-1; J gene: TRBJ2-7; CDR3 protein: CASSPQVVSSYEQYF
V gene: TRBV5-1; J gene: TRBJ2-1; CDR3 protein: CASSLAGDSFNEQFF
V gene: TRBV29-1; J gene: TRBJ2-7; CDR3 protein: CSVNLGQVYEQYF
V gene: TRBV7-2; J gene: TRBJ1-2; CDR3 protein: CASSSTGNNYGYTF
V gene: TRBV6-5; J gene: TRBJ2-1; CDR3 protein: CASPWRDSSYNEQFF
V gene: TRBV9; J gene: TRBJ1-6; CDR3 protein: CASSVRGRVDDSPLHF
V gene: TRBV6-5; J gene: TRBJ2-2; CDR3 protein: CASSYRQAATGELFF
V gene: TRBV4-2; J gene: TRBJ2-3; CDR3 protein: CASSPQRGSSSTDTQYF
V gene: TRBV11-3; J gene: TRBJ2-7; CDR3 protein: CASSLRGGTTYEQYF
V gene: TRBV27; J gene: TRBJ2-2; CDR3 protein: CASSFVSGAGELFF
V gene: TRBV5-5; J gene: TRBJ2-7; CDR3 protein: CASSSTSGNSYEQYF
V gene: TRBV19; J gene: TRBJ2-7; CDR3 protein: CASSRSDSYEQYF
V gene: TRBV11-1; J gene: TRBJ2-3; CDR3 protein: CASSLGTSHSTDTQYF
V gene: TRBV19; J gene: TRBJ2-2; CDR3 protein: CASRSGIPTGELFF
V gene: TRBV30; J gene: TRBJ2-5; CDR3 protein: CAWSSLQETQYF
V gene: TRBV7-2; J gene: TRBJ1-1; CDR3 protein: CASSLARKSEAFF
V gene: TRBV11-2; J gene: TRBJ2-1; CDR3 protein: CASRDRGRNEQFF
V gene: TRBV5-6; J gene: TRBJ1-1; CDR3 protein: CASSLFTAYANTEAFF
V gene: TRBV4-1; J gene: TRBJ1-1; CDR3 protein: CASSQDDRGSVNTEAFF
V gene: TRBV5-1; J gene: TRBJ2-7; CDR3 protein: CASSPGDRGHEQYF
V gene: TRBV6-1; J gene: TRBJ2-7; CDR3 protein: CASSAGQRTYLDGEQYF
V gene: TRBV10-2; J gene: TRBJ2-1; CDR3 protein: CASSSEGGLNEQFF
V gene: TRBV18; J gene: TRBJ2-5; CDR3 protein: CASSPVKRGAQETQYF
V gene: TRBV9; J gene: TRBJ2-3; CDR3 protein: CASSALPGGGTDTQYF
V gene: TRBV15; J gene: TRBJ1-1; CDR3 protein: CATSRETTNTEAFF
V gene: TRBV7-2; J gene: TRBJ2-1; CDR3 protein: CASSSTSGRVLYNEQFF
V gene: TRBV28; J gene: TRBJ2-3; CDR3 protein: CASSLWATGSPDTQYF
V gene: TRBV11-3; J gene: TRBJ1-5; CDR3 protein: CASSWGRVFNNQPQHF
V gene: TRBV9; J gene: TRBJ2-7; CDR3 protein: CASSEYPGQGYEQYF
V gene: TRBV2; J gene: TRBJ1-2; CDR3 protein: CASTRDSQTSYGYTF
V gene: TRBV2; J gene: TRBJ2-3; CDR3 protein: CASGGNLRVTDTQYF
V gene: TRBV9; J gene: TRBJ2-7; CDR3 protein: CASSAGTGEDEQYF
V gene: TRBV3-1/TRBV3-2; J gene: TRBJ2-7; CDR3 protein: CASSHPGHYSYEQYF
V gene: TRBV7-2; J gene: TRBJ2-7; CDR3 protein: CASSLGDKAYEQYF
V gene: TRBV19; J gene: TRBJ2-5; CDR3 protein: CASSKGQGAWQYF
V gene: TRBV18; J gene: TRBJ1-1; CDR3 protein: CASSPRTGGTEAFF